This T cell receptor (beta chain) is drawn from a study of vaccination effects on CD4 cells after COVID-19 (dated by TCRdb to 2021 to 2024). About the investigation overall: Each participant got two doses of an mRNA SARS-CoV-2 vaccine, either BNT162b2 or mRNA-1273. SARS-CoV-2 spike-specific CD4+ TCR repertoires were compared before and after mRNA vaccination in COVID-19 convalescent patients and in infection-naive vaccine recipients. The full study included 9 to 10 COVID-19 convalescent patients and several SARS-CoV-2-naive healthy vaccine recipients. The Oncomine TCR Beta short-read assay on an Illumina iSeq 100 was used to sequence cultures from other donors in the study.

The investigation overall reported the following: Among healthy vaccine recipients, nearly all vaccine-induced clones were SARS-CoV-2 mono-reactive, and just 1 of 255 was cross-reactive with common cold coronaviruses. At late post-vaccination timepoints, both infection-induced and vaccine-induced clones showed marked clonal contraction, consistent with waning T cell responses. The study was limited by a small number of convalescent patients and lacked early post-infection timepoints.

Of note for this clone: The antigen this receptor binds is unknown. No base quality values were provided; no much bigger clone lies one nucleotide off.

Preparation of the library involved the immunoSEQ multiplex PCR assay. DNA from the cultured, isolated CD4+ T cells was subjected to TCR beta CDR3 sequencing. Per the source publication's procedure: Non-productive TCR sequences were removed, reads were trimmed to the CDR3 region, and CDR3s of at least 7 amino acids were retained. The MANAFEST web app was used to identify antigen-specific clonotypes by comparing expansion in peptide wells with expansion in reference cultures. Positive clones required FDR<0.05 expansion versus reference and all other wells, odds ratio above 5, and frequency above 0.1% in two replicate wells. A clonotype was called cross-reactive if it was significantly expanded both in SARS-CoV-2 spike wells and in at least one common cold coronavirus spike condition. CDR3 similarity was assessed by Levenshtein distance with the stringdist R package, and unrooted trees were built with ape in R 3.6.1. Drawn from immuneACCESS, this table holds only the in-frame rearrangements with V and J called that TCRdb kept. Clones are partly lost; checked studies trace under half to an unresolved V gene and leave the rest unexplained. V, J and clone size derive from that table, while D and trimming were established from the DNA sequence. This sample is represented by about 61,000 clones; about four fifths of them were singletons. The top ten clonotypes cover about 2.7% of the sample.

The ViraFEST assay stimulated PBMC with viral peptide pools and then used TCR sequencing to identify antigen-specific CD4+ T cell clonotypes by expansion. After more than 9 days of culture, CD4+ T cells were isolated with the EasySep CD4+ T cell isolation kit. Negative nucleocapsid antibody results before and after vaccination confirmed that the healthy vaccine recipients had no prior SARS-CoV-2 infection. About 2.1 million PBMC per well were cultured with 9 to 10 ug/ml peptides in IMDM containing about 5% human AB serum, 10 IU/ml IL-2 and gentamicin. Half of the culture medium was replaced with fresh IL-2-containing medium on days 3 and 7. Unless noted otherwise, every peptide stimulation condition was cultured in triplicate wells. PBMC were separated from whole blood using Ficoll-Paque Plus gradient centrifugation and were then either cryopreserved at -140C or used fresh. The overlapping peptide pools covered the spike proteins of SARS-CoV-2 as well as those of the common cold coronaviruses HCoV-NL63, HCoV-OC43 and HCoV-229E. Genomic DNA was extracted from cultured CD4+ T cells with the QIAamp micro DNA kit.

The CDR3 has 15 amino acids, counting the end cysteine and phenylalanine. The entry retains the CDR3 DNA only, 45 bases that are in frame from base 1. V is clipped by 6 bases and J by 8 bases, and the sequence between their germline boundaries is 22 bases long. CDR1 and CDR2 are drawn from the germline V gene: MNHEY, SVGAGI. The sample consisted of CD4+ T cells from PBMCs cultured with HCoV-229E spike peptides, taken before COVID-19 vaccination. Interpreted using the paper, the cell subset or site label stands for: HCoV-229E spike overlapping peptide pool stimulation. Recombination joined TRBV6-5 with TRBJ1-2, with the D gene too uncertain to name. This receptor was obtained from a human donor who received a COVID-19 vaccine. DNA sequence: TGTGCCAGCAGGGATCCCCGGGGAACATCGGGCGGCTACACCTTC. Its translation is CASRDPRGTSGGYTF.